This TCR beta chain was recorded in a study of response to subunit inactivated influenza vaccine. Whole-study findings and limits: Each seasonal influenza vaccination recruits few new T cells, the authors suggested.

TCRdb passed the RT-PCR reads through MiXCR, listing each CDR3 protein once. The sample includes around 540,000 distinct CDR3 sequences, 12% of them seen just once. To note about this clonotype: Its antigen is unidentified.

This CDR3 has 12 residues. V lost 6 bases and J 9 bases, leaving 12 bases between the germline ends. The germline gives CDR1 SEHNR, CDR2 FQNEAQ (reference sequence). V usage is TRBV7-9 and J usage is TRBJ2-1, with D possibly being TRBD1 (5 bases). This clonotype was sampled from a man aged 45-60 years who received an inactivated influenza vaccine. The input for sequencing was PBMCs from blood, taken on the day of vaccination. Written as DNA, the CDR3 is TGTGCCAGCAGAATTTCAGGGTTTGAGCAGTTCTTC. It translates to CASRISGFEQFF.